The 3 T cell receptor beta chains given below trace back to one sample, sequenced in a study of Tregs in tolerant kidney transplant recipients (dated by TCRdb to between 2018 and 2021). Libraries were prepared through the immunoSEQ multiplex PCR assay. TCRdb provides this immuneACCESS table in a form limited to in-frame rearrangements. Some clones are lacking; in checked studies, under half of them reflect an unresolved V gene, and why the rest are absent is not known. The sample data list about 94,000 clones, and over 85% of these were observed just once. The ten biggest clones cover 0.46% of the sample. Explained via the paper, the time point label denotes: blood sample drawn before combined kidney and bone marrow transplant. The source was CD4+ T cells from blood, collected before the transplant. The receptors originated from a human donor who received a combined kidney and bone marrow transplant.

V is TRBV5-4 and J is TRBJ1-3, with TRBD1 identical over 8 bases. Germline V gene lookup returns CDR1 SGHNT and CDR2 YYREEE (reference sequence). J was trimmed by 2 bases and V by 4 bases; bases with no gene match: 17. The length of the CDR3 is 19 residues. CDR3 in amino acids: CASSSSPGTGSLAGNTIYF. The CDR3, as DNA: TGTGCCAGCAGCAGCAGTCCCGGGACAGGATCGCTTGCTGGAAACACCATATATTTT.

This sequence joins TRBV9 and TRBJ1-3, with D unclear. V lost 4 bases, J lost 0 bases, and 14 bases lay in between. Germline V gives CDR1 SGDLS, CDR2 YYNGEE. The CDR3 sequence is 16 residues long. The CDR3 spells CASSPWTEPSGNTIYF. CDR3 in DNA: TGTGCCAGCAGCCCCTGGACTGAACCCTCTGGAAACACCATATATTTT.

The chain couples TRBV5-1 to TRBJ2-2; 8 nucleotides agree with TRBD1. The trim removed 4 bases at V and 5 bases at J, leaving 4 bases unmatched. The CDR3 is made up of 14 amino acids. Germline assignment: CDR1 SGHRS and CDR2 YFSETQ. The CDR3 loop reads CASSLGQGTGELFF. Here the CDR3 DNA reads TGCGCCAGCAGCCTTGGACAGGGAACCGGGGAGCTGTTTTTT.